This T cell receptor (beta chain) was sequenced during a study of T cells in Graves' hyperthyroidism and ophthalmopathy. Regarding the study as a whole: In the analysis, a 13 V-J model separated ophthalmopathy from stable hyperthyroidism. Before onset, ophthalmopathy was predicted by the model a median around 6 months earlier.

The CDR3 totals 16 residues. CDR1 MDHEN and CDR2 SYDVKM come from the germline V gene. V lost 2 bases and J lost 5, with 18 bases in between. TCR beta CDR3 regions were amplified from RNA transcripts. Primed by the HTBI set, a first-round RT-PCR was run on the TCR CDR3. TCRdb itself ran the multiplex PCR reads through MiXCR, one entry per CDR3 protein. The sample consists of 500,000 to 550,000 distinct CDR3 sequences, approximately 20% of them appearing once. In regard to this clonotype: Its antigen is undetermined.

The origin of this receptor is a man in his forties with Graves' ophthalmopathy. Source material: blood. V is TRBV28 and J is TRBJ1-2; TRBD1 might be the D (5 bases). CDR3 protein: CASSLQQEKGYYGYTF. The CDR3 coding sequence is TGTGCCAGCAGTTTACAACAGGAGAAGGGATATTATGGCTACACCTTC.